This TCR beta chain was identified during a study of blood T cells in healthy people across ages. Overall study findings and caveats: Diversity figures based on one million T cells were deemed too low.

This clonotype was picked up a small number of times. Antigen unknown. Trimming at V came to 5 bases and at J to 9 bases, leaving 14 bases not matched to a gene. CDR3 length equals 16 residues. Germline assignment: CDR1 SEHNR and CDR2 FQNEAQ (reference sequence). It was with a sample-barcoded 5' primer and a J-beta primer mix that a second PCR of about 6 to 11 cycles was run. Researchers report that a template-switch adaptor with 12 random nucleotides tagged each cDNA molecule. TCRdb passed the 5' RACE reads through MiXCR, listing each CDR3 protein once. In the table there are 750,000 to 1,000,000 distinct CDR3 sequences, about 29% of which are singletons. These same data were also listed under a study on T cells of mothers and their children. As that report states: It was through the M1S primer of the second PCR that sample barcodes and 2-4 random nucleotides were added.

The TCR comes from a woman aged 40-49 years in good health. V gene TRBV7-9 combines with J gene TRBJ2-2; 8 positions agree with TRBD2. Material: blood. The CDR3 bases are TGTGCCAGCAGCCAGACAGGTGTAGCGGGGTACCGGGAGCTGTTTTTT. Translating gives CASSQTGVAGYRELFF.